A selection of T cell receptor beta chains follows, all from one sample in a study of siplizumab effects on memory and regulatory T cells. TCRdb's table, derived via immunoSEQ multiplex PCR, lists solely in-frame clones and lacks some. The sample has approximately 110,000 clones, 93% seen once. Input material: CD4+ T cells sorted from blood. The receptor set was obtained from a human donor in good health. CDR3s include the opening cysteine and the closing phenylalanine or tryptophan. D genes are given only for firm matches. Only part of the rows carry a size: once, few, many, or a class if the clone is expanded.

TRBJ2-2	TRBV23-1	NA	NA	TGCGCCAGCAGTCAATCCGGGGAGCTGTTTTTT	CASSQSGELFF
TRBJ1-1	TRBV7-8	NA	NA	TGTGCCAGCAGCTTGGGGGGTGTCACTGAAGCTTTCTTT	CASSLGGVTEAFF
TRBJ2-3	TRBV18	NA	NA	TGTGCCAGCTCACCCGCAGTTTTAAGTGCGCAGTATTTT	CASSPAVLSAQYF
TRBJ1-1	TRBV7-9	NA	NA	TGTGCCAGCAGCCGTGTGGGAATGGGGTCGACTGAAGCTTTCTTT	CASSRVGMGSTEAFF
TRBJ2-1	TRBV15	NA	NA	TGTGCCACCAGCAGAGTAGGGACCGTGAACAATGAGCAGTTCTTC	CATSRVGTVNNEQFF
TRBJ1-2	TRBV7-8	NA	TRBD1	TGTGCCAGCAGCTTACTGACAGGGGATGGCTACACCTTC	CASSLLTGDGYTF
TRBJ1-1	TRBV25-1	NA	NA	TGTGCCAGCAACGGGGATCTGGGTGAAGCTTTCTTT	CASNGDLGEAFF
TRBJ1-1	TRBV6-5	once	NA	TGTGCCAGCAGTTACTTAGGCACTGAAGCTTTCTTT	CASSYLGTEAFF
TRBJ1-1	TRBV5-1	NA	TRBD1	TGCGCCAGCAGGAGTCAGGGGGAGAACACTGAAGCTTTCTTT	CASRSQGENTEAFF
TRBJ2-7	TRBV30	once	TRBD1	TGTGCCTGGAGCGAGGACAGGTCCTACGAGCAGTACTTC	CAWSEDRSYEQYF
TRBJ2-5	TRBV14	once	TRBD2	TGTGCCAGCAGTTCCTCCATTCTAGCGGGGGGATCCTTTCAAGAGACCCAGTACTTC	CASSSSILAGGSFQETQYF
TRBJ1-5	TRBV2	NA	NA	TGTGCCAGCAGTGTACTAGGGGGAGCGGAGCAGCCCCAGCATTTT	CASSVLGGAEQPQHF
TRBJ2-7	TRBV6-1	NA	NA	TGTGCCAGCAGTGACGTCGTCTCCTACGAGCAGTACTTC	CASSDVVSYEQYF
TRBJ1-1	TRBV5-6	NA	NA	TGTGCCAGCAGCTTGGTAGGAGCGGGGCTATATGAAGCTTTCTTT	CASSLVGAGLYEAFF
TRBJ2-1	TRBV11-2	NA	NA	TGTGCCAGCAGCTTACTAGAAAAGCAGTTCTTC	CASSLLEKQFF
TRBJ2-2	TRBV9	NA	NA	TGTGCCAGCAGCGTCAGCGCGAACACCGGGGAGCTGTTTTTT	CASSVSANTGELFF
TRBJ1-6	TRBV6-5	NA	NA	TGTGCCAGCAGCCTTGGGACCGCGAATTCACCCCTCCACTTT	CASSLGTANSPLHF
TRBJ2-1	TRBV4-2	NA	TRBD2	TGTGCCAGCAGCCAAGACGGGGGTAGCGGGAGCTCCTACAATGAGCAGTTCTTC	CASSQDGGSGSSYNEQFF
TRBJ2-1	TRBV7-9	once	NA	TGTGCCACTAACGGGGACGGAGTAAGCTCCTACAATGAGCAGTTCTTC	CATNGDGVSSYNEQFF
TRBJ2-7	TRBV4-1	once	NA	TGCGCCAGCAGCCAACAAATTGTGGACAGCTACGAGCAGTACTTC	CASSQQIVDSYEQYF
TRBJ1-2	TRBV27	NA	TRBD1	TGTGCCAGCAGGACAGGGGGGAACTATGGCTACACCTTC	CASRTGGNYGYTF
TRBJ2-3	TRBV5-4	NA	TRBD1	TGTGCCAGCAGCACCCGGACAGGGTGGAGCACAGATACGCAGTATTTT	CASSTRTGWSTDTQYF
TRBJ1-2	TRBV6-1	NA	NA	TGTGCCAGCAGAGTAGGACAGCTGAATGGCTACACCTTC	CASRVGQLNGYTF
TRBJ2-3	TRBV11-1	once	TRBD2	TGTGCCAGCAGCTTCTGGACTAGCGGGGGCTACACAGATACGCAGTATTTT	CASSFWTSGGYTDTQYF
TRBJ2-7	TRBV5-1	NA	NA	TGCGCCAGCAGCCGGGACCTCTCCTACGAGCAGTACTTC	CASSRDLSYEQYF
TRBJ2-1	TRBV7-2	NA	TRBD2	TGTGCCAGCAGCCCTTGGACTAGCGGCAATGAGCAGTTCTTC	CASSPWTSGNEQFF
TRBJ2-3	TRBV7-2	NA	TRBD1	TGTGCCAGCAGCCCAGACAGGGGGCGAACAGATACGCAGTATTTT	CASSPDRGRTDTQYF
TRBJ2-3	TRBV6-6	NA	TRBD2	TGTGCCAGCAGTTACGGTCTAGCGGAGAATGCAGATACGCAGTATTTT	CASSYGLAENADTQYF
TRBJ2-1	TRBV14	NA	TRBD1	TGTGCCAGCAGCCAAGGCCGGGACAGGCCTTACAATGAGCAGTTCTTC	CASSQGRDRPYNEQFF
TRBJ2-5	TRBV7-9	NA	NA	TGTGCCAGCAGCTTAGGGGTTTGGGAGACCCAGTACTTC	CASSLGVWETQYF
TRBJ1-2	TRBV7-8	NA	NA	TGTGCCAGCAGCTCCGGGACGGACTATGGCTACACCTTC	CASSSGTDYGYTF
TRBJ1-2	TRBV10-3	NA	NA	TGTGCCATCAGCAACAGGGTGGAGTACTATGGCTACACCTTC	CAISNRVEYYGYTF
TRBJ2-7	TRBV18	NA	TRBD1	TGTGCCAGCTCTCCGACAGGGACCGAGCAGTACTTC	CASSPTGTEQYF
TRBJ1-4	TRBV2	NA	NA	TGTGCCAGCAGTCGCCGACACTCCGAGGAAAAACTGTTTTTT	CASSRRHSEEKLFF
TRBJ1-2	TRBV30	NA	NA	TGTGCCTGGAGTGTACTATCGGGCAGGGCTTGGTATGGCTACACCTTC	CAWSVLSGRAWYGYTF
TRBJ1-1	TRBV5-4	NA	NA	TGTGCCAGCAGCCCTGGGGGGTACACTGAAGCTTTCTTT	CASSPGGYTEAFF
TRBJ2-3	TRBV16	NA	TRBD1	TGTGCCAGCAGCCGACAGGGGGGCACGGATACGCAGTATTTT	CASSRQGGTDTQYF
TRBJ2-1	TRBV7-9	NA	TRBD2	TGTGCCAGCAGCCCGGAGCTAGCGGGGTCCTACAATGAGCAGTTCTTC	CASSPELAGSYNEQFF
TRBJ1-5	TRBV4-3	NA	NA	TGCGCCAGCAGCCTTAGAGGGAATCAGCCCCAGCATTTT	CASSLRGNQPQHF
TRBJ2-4	TRBV4-1	NA	NA	TGCGCCAGCAGCCAGGGGGGTTTAGCCAAAAACATTCAGTACTTC	CASSQGGLAKNIQYF
TRBJ2-1	TRBV6-1	few	TRBD2	TGTGCCAGCAGTGAAGGGAGGGGACTAGCGAGCCAGAGTGAGCAGTTCTTC	CASSEGRGLASQSEQFF
TRBJ2-4	TRBV7-2	NA	NA	TGTGCCAGCAGCTTGGGGGGTGAAGACATTCAGTACTTC	CASSLGGEDIQYF
TRBJ1-5	TRBV4-2	NA	TRBD1	TGTGCCAGCAGCCCGACAGGGAGAAATCAGCCCCAGCATTTT	CASSPTGRNQPQHF
TRBJ2-1	TRBV15	NA	TRBD2	TGTGCCACCAGCAGAGATCGTAAAGATCTAGCGGGGGCCCTCCGGAATGAGCAGTTCTTC	CATSRDRKDLAGALRNEQFF
TRBJ2-1	TRBV19	once	TRBD2	TGTGCCAGTAGTGGGCAACTAGCGAGTCCGGCTGAGCAGTTCTTC	CASSGQLASPAEQFF
TRBJ2-5	TRBV10-3	NA	TRBD2	TGTGCCATCAGTGAGACAGCGGGAGTGGAGACCCAGTACTTC	CAISETAGVETQYF
TRBJ2-7	TRBV6-5	NA	NA	TGTGTCAGCATCGGAAGGCGGGGCGAGCAGTACTTC	CVSIGRRGEQYF
TRBJ2-1	TRBV7-9	NA	TRBD2	TGTGCCAGCAGCTGGACTAGCGGGAGGGCCAATGAGCAGTTCTTC	CASSWTSGRANEQFF
TRBJ2-3	TRBV9	NA	NA	TGTGCCAGCAGCGTAGCCCCTGCCAGCACAGATACGCAGTATTTT	CASSVAPASTDTQYF
TRBJ2-7	TRBV5-1	NA	TRBD1	TGCGCCAGCAGCTCGCGACAGGGACCCAACGAGCAGTACTTC	CASSSRQGPNEQYF